This TCR beta chain was profiled in a study of shared clonotypes between healthy human individuals. The wider study: Each donor's CD8 memory used one plate, CD8 naive two, each CD4 subset three. Regarding the study as a whole: The study drew on few donors, limiting represented genetic and exposure-history diversity. Compared with clonotypes that all four donors shared, non-shared clonotypes had lower generation probabilities.

Terminally differentiated effector memory CD45RA+ cells were excluded from the naive CD8 cells, which were CD45RO-negative and positively selected for CCR7. As regards this clone: The target antigen is unknown.

Genomic DNA belonging to each subset was distributed in equal measure over several immunoSEQ plates. The method was immunoSEQ multiplex PCR; TCRdb's version includes in-frame clones alone and lacks a portion of them. Of under 700,000 clones listed, roughly 95% are singletons. Input material: naive CD8+ T cells sorted from blood. The sequence derives from a woman in her 30s in good health.

Written as DNA, the CDR3 is TGTGCCAGTAGTATAGTACCCAATCAGCCCCAGCATTTT. Translation gives CASSIVPNQPQHF. V is TRBV19 and J is TRBJ1-5; D gene uncertain. In germline, CDR1 is LNHDA, CDR2 SQIVND (reference sequence). Trimming stripped 1 base from V and 3 bases from J, with 4 bases between. This CDR3 has 13 amino acids.